These 21 T cell receptor beta chains were all obtained from the same sample, sequenced in a study of type 1 regulatory T cells. Study outcomes and limitations: Tr1 cells had a more restricted TCR repertoire than non-Tr1 cells.

No antigens are known for them. Each CDR3 protein is one row after TCRdb ran MiXCR on the reads. Of roughly 71,000 distinct CDR3 sequences in the sample, around 21% are singletons; the top ten hold less than 10%. Sequences were obtained from cultured type 1 regulatory T (Tr1) cells, either the whole culture or a sorted fraction (not recorded which). The receptors originated from a human donor in good health.

The chain carries TRBV3-1 and TRBJ1-4; D perhaps matches TRBD1 (5 bases). Trimming removed 0 bases at V and 8 bases at J, with 13 bases between. CDR1 is LGHDT and CDR2 is YNNKEL in the germline V gene (reference sequence). CDR3 length: 15 amino acids. CDR3 region: CASSQEGAGNEKLFF. The DNA for the CDR3 is TGTGCCAGCAGCCAAGAAGGGGCAGGTAACGAAAAACTGTTTTTT.

There are a few counts of this clonotype. The rearrangement joins TRBV20-1 to TRBJ2-3; 7 bases match TRBD1. Germline V gene lookup returns CDR1 DFQATT and CDR2 SNEGSKA (reference sequence). The junction had 5 bases not matched to a gene; V was cut back by 2 bases and J by 0 bases. The CDR3 runs to 15 residues. Here the CDR3 DNA reads TGCAGTGCTAGAATGGACAGGATGAGCACAGATACGCAGTATTTT. Encoded protein: CSARMDRMSTDTQYF.

This clonotype was seen many times. The rearrangement uses TRBV6-5 and TRBJ1-3, with D perhaps TRBD1 (6 bases). The germline CDR1 and CDR2 sequences are MNHEY and SVGAGI. Trimming cost V 0 bases and J 2 bases, with 11 bases left between them. The CDR3 is made up of 16 amino acids. CDR3 region: CASSYSGGQAGNTIYF. Written as DNA, the CDR3 is TGTGCCAGCAGTTACTCCGGGGGGCAGGCTGGAAACACCATATATTTT.

The chain employs TRBV29-1 and TRBJ2-7, with D possibly matching TRBD1 (6 bases). The germline CDR1 and CDR2 sequences are SQVTM and ANQGSEA. V gave up 1 base and J gave up 5 bases, with 12 bases separating them. The CDR3 length is 13 residues. CDR3 sequence reads: CSVEVSAGDEQYF. CDR3 nucleotides: TGCAGCGTTGAAGTTTCGGCAGGGGACGAGCAGTACTTC.

This clonotype was observed many times. This chain joins TRBV7-2 and TRBJ2-3; TRBD2 is a possible D gene (5 bases). Per the germline V gene, CDR1 is SGHTA and CDR2 is FQGNSA. Trimming pared 1 base from V and 0 bases from J, leaving 5 bases between. This CDR3 has 14 amino acids. The CDR3: CASSLGLSTDTQYF. The CDR3 region has the DNA TGTGCCAGCAGCTTAGGACTAAGCACAGATACGCAGTATTTT.

This rearrangement joins TRBV2 to TRBJ1-4; D possibly corresponds to TRBD1 (5 bases). Germline V lookup: CDR1 SNHLY, CDR2 FYNNEI. V shed 3 bases and J shed 5 bases, with 10 bases lying between them. The CDR3 is made up of 14 amino acids. CDR3 coding DNA: TGTGCCAGCAGTGAGTGGGCAGGGAATGAAAAACTGTTTTTT. This codes for CASSEWAGNEKLFF.

This clonotype was found a few times. The chain has TRBV7-9 and TRBJ2-7; 8 bases are shared with TRBD1. V lost 5 bases to trimming and J lost 5 bases; unmatched junction nucleotides: 2. The CDR3 totals 12 residues. CDR1 SEHNR and CDR2 FQNEAQ come from the germline V gene (reference sequence). The CDR3 DNA follows: TGTGCCAGCAGCGAGACAGGGGACGAGCAGTACTTC. Translated, it gives CASSETGDEQYF.

The rearrangement uses TRBV6-5 and TRBJ1-6; D call uncertain. Germline-derived CDR1 and CDR2 are MNHEY and SVGAGI. There are 20 residues in the CDR3. Trimming removed 2 bases at V and 0 bases at J, with 20 bases between. The chain's CDR3 is CASSYATREPTSSYNSPLHF. CDR3 nucleotides: TGTGCCAGCAGTTACGCAACCCGTGAGCCAACGAGCTCCTATAATTCACCCCTCCACTTT.

The chain has TRBV4-2 and TRBJ2-7, with TRBD2 identical over 10 bases. V lost 3 bases, J lost 3 bases, and 5 bases stayed unmatched. This CDR3 contains 15 residues. Germline lookup yields CDR1 LGHNA and CDR2 YNFKEQ. The CDR3 loop reads CASSQEREGNYEQYF. The CDR3 nucleotides are TGTGCCAGCAGCCAGGAGCGGGAGGGAAACTACGAGCAGTACTTC.

V and J are TRBV19 and TRBJ1-2; D might be TRBD1 (6 bases). Deletions cut 6 bases from V and 7 bases from J, with 21 bases between. CDR1 is LNHDA and CDR2 is SQIVND in the germline V gene (reference sequence). The CDR3 has 15 amino acids. The CDR3 loop is CASRPTPGDRSGYTF. CDR3 sequence (DNA): TGTGCCAGTAGACCGACACCAGGGGACCGCTCTGGCTACACCTTC.

This chain joins TRBV10-3 and TRBJ2-2; D remains unclear. From germline, CDR1 is ENHRY and CDR2 SYGVKD. The CDR3 extends over 14 amino acids. V shed 4 bases and J shed 3 bases, with 9 bases lying between them. CDR3 bases: TGTGCCATCAGTGTTTCGCCCTACACCGGGGAGCTGTTTTTT. Its translation: CAISVSPYTGELFF.

The V and J genes are TRBV11-2 and TRBJ2-4; 7 bases are shared with TRBD1. Germline values: CDR1 SGHAT, CDR2 FQNNGV. The ends lost 5 bases at V and 3 bases at J; junction bases unmatched: 10. The CDR3 runs 16 residues. CDR3 sequence (DNA): TGTGCCAGCAGCCTAACAGGGGAAAAAGGCAAAAACATTCAGTACTTC. Its protein is CASSLTGEKGKNIQYF.

This clonotype has a single count. The chain combines TRBV18 with TRBJ2-7; the match to TRBD1 covers 9 bases. The ends lost 5 bases at V and 6 bases at J; junction bases unmatched: 11. Per the germline V gene, CDR1 is KGHSH and CDR2 is LQKENI. The CDR3 covers 15 residues. The DNA for the CDR3 is TGTGCCAGCTCATCACAGGGGGCTCGGTTAAGCGAGCAGTACTTC. Translated, it gives CASSSQGARLSEQYF.

This clonotype was found a few times. J is TRBJ2-1 and V is TRBV5-1; 9 nucleotides agree with TRBD1. Germline CDR1 and CDR2: SGHRS and YFSETQ. Germline trimming cut 10 bases from V and 4 bases from J; bases unmatched to any gene: 9. The CDR3 totals 14 residues. The CDR3 sequence: CAYLGQGPYNEQFF. DNA for the CDR3: TGCGCCTACCTCGGACAGGGGCCTTACAATGAGCAGTTCTTC. Complete variable domain (other parts from reference TRBV5-1 and TRBJ2-1): KAGVTQTPRYLIKTRGQQVTLSCSPISGHRSVSWYQQTPGQGLQFLFEYFSETQRNKGNFPGRFSGRQFSNSRSEMNVSTLELGDSALYLCAYLGQGPYNEQFFGPGTRLTVL.

This clonotype was counted between two and nine times. The chain recombines TRBV20-1 with TRBJ2-1, with 9 bases fitting TRBD2. This CDR3 contains 14 residues. V gave up 5 bases and J gave up 5 bases; unmatched junction bases: 7. Germline V gives CDR1 DFQATT, CDR2 SNEGSKA (reference sequence). CDR3 sequence: CSAPRLAVDNEQFF. Written as DNA, the CDR3 is TGCAGTGCTCCCAGACTAGCGGTCGACAATGAGCAGTTCTTC.

The sample holds many counts of this clonotype. The CDR3 here is CASPPMGQNYGYTF. CDR3 in DNA: TGTGCCAGCCCCCCCATGGGACAAAACTATGGCTACACCTTC. The genes are TRBV7-2 and TRBJ1-2; D is possibly TRBD1 (6 bases). V lost 8 bases to trimming and J lost 2 bases, with 15 bases between them. The CDR3 contains 14 residues. CDR1 and CDR2 from the germline V gene are SGHTA and FQGNSA. The full variable domain, in which reference TRBV7-2 and TRBJ1-2 provide the parts outside the CDR3, is GAGVSQSPSNKVTEKGKDVELRCDPISGHTALYWYRQSLGQGLEFLIYFQGNSAPDKSGLPSDRFSAERTGGSVSTLTIQRTQQEDSAVYLCASPPMGQNYGYTFGSGTRLTVV.

This clonotype was found many times. The J gene is TRBJ2-1, the V gene TRBV10-3, with D perhaps TRBD1 or TRBD2 (5 bases each). The CDR3 totals 13 residues. V lost 10 bases and J 5 bases, leaving 15 bases between the germline ends. Germline values: CDR1 ENHRY, CDR2 SYGVKD. For the CDR3, the DNA is TGTGCCACCCATAACGGGACCGACAATGAGCAGTTCTTC. As protein: CATHNGTDNEQFF.

This clonotype was seen a handful of times. This chain joins TRBV5-1 and TRBJ2-5, with TRBD2 matching 14 bases. This CDR3 has 16 residues. Unmatched junction bases numbered 8, after V lost 7 bases and J lost 3 bases. Germline V gene data show CDR1 as SGHRS and CDR2 as YFSETQ. This CDR3 reads CASSKGLAGVEETQYF. CDR3 sequence (DNA): TGCGCCAGCTCGAAGGGACTAGCGGGAGTGGAAGAGACCCAGTACTTC.

This clonotype was recorded a few times. The chain uses TRBV12-3 or TRBV12-4 and TRBJ2-1; 8 nucleotides align to TRBD2. V lost 3 bases and J lost 5; bases outside the gene matches: 9. This CDR3 is 16 amino acids long. The CDR3 coding sequence is TGTGCCAGCAGTTTTAGGAGCGGGAGTAGGAACAATGAGCAGTTCTTC. This encodes CASSFRSGSRNNEQFF.

The V call is TRBV12-3 or TRBV12-4, the J call TRBJ1-1; 7 nucleotides match TRBD1. Losses at the gene ends were 3 bases for V and 0 bases for J; bases not matched to a gene: 10. This CDR3 has 17 amino acids. The CDR3 DNA follows: TGTGCCAGCAGTTTTGTAGGACAGGAGAACATGAACACTGAAGCTTTCTTT. This encodes CASSFVGQENMNTEAFF.

The chain employs TRBV15 and TRBJ2-7; 9 nucleotides line up with TRBD2. Trimming removed 4 bases from V and 4 bases from J; junction bases left unmatched: 5. Germline-derived CDR1 and CDR2 are LNHNV and YYDKDF (reference sequence). The CDR3 is 14 residues long. CDR3 sequence reads: CATSMGLARYEQYF. In DNA form, the CDR3 reads TGTGCCACCAGCATGGGACTAGCCCGTTACGAGCAGTACTTC.